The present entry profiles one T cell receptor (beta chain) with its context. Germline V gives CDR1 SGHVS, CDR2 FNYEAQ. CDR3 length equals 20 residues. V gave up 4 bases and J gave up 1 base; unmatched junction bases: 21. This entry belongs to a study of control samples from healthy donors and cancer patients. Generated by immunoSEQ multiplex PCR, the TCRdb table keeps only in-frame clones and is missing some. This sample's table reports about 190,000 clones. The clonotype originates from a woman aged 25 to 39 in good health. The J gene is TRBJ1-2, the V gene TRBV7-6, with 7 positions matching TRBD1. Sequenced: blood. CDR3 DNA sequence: TGTGCCAGCAGCTCGTCCCGGGACAGTTCCCCCCCCTTTTATAACTATGGCTACACCTTC. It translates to CASSSSRDSSPPFYNYGYTF.